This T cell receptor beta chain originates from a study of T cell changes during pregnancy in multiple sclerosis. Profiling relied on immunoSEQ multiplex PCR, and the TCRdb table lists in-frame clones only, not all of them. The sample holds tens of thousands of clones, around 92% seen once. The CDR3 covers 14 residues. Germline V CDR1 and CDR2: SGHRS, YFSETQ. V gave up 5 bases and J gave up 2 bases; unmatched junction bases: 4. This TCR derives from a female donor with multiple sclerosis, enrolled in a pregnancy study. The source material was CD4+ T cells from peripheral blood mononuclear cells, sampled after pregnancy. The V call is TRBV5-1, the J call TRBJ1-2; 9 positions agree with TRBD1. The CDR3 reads CASSSTGGNYGYTF. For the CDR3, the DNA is TGCGCCAGCAGTTCTACAGGGGGCAACTATGGCTACACCTTC.